The source of this T cell receptor beta chain is a study of OX40 agonist ivuxolimab in advanced cancers. Study-wide context: Dose-escalation cases comprised hepatocellular carcinoma, melanoma, renal cell or head and neck cancer.

Individuals having autoimmune disease history or systemic immunosuppression were not enrolled. Blood sampling was done at baseline, cycle 4 day 1, and cycle 7 day 1. Assay: immunoSEQ multiplex PCR; the TCRdb copy retains only in-frame clones and omits some. The data show around 60,000 clones, with about 85% seen just once and approximately 16% held by the top ten. The CDR3 covers 13 residues. Germline loops: CDR1 KGHSH, CDR2 LQKENI. V lost 3 bases to trimming and J lost 2 bases, with 7 bases between them. The sequence derives from an adult with an advanced solid tumor such as melanoma, head and neck, liver or kidney cancer. The sample here was CD4+ or CD8+ T cells sorted from blood, taken in a trial of the OX40 agonist ivuxolimab. V is TRBV18 and J is TRBJ1-2, with D perhaps matching TRBD1 (6 bases). CDR3 nucleotides: TGTGCCAGCTCACCCGGGACAAACTATGGCTACACCTTC. Its protein is CASSPGTNYGYTF. The complete variable domain, with remaining parts taken from reference TRBV18 and TRBJ1-2, reads NAGVMQNPRHLVRRRGQEARLRCSPMKGHSHVYWYRQLPEEGLKFMVYLQKENIIDESGMPKERFSAEFPKEGPSILRIQQVVRGDSAAYFCASSPGTNYGYTFGSGTRLTVV.